This T cell receptor (beta chain) appears in the sequencing data of a study of T cells in Graves' hyperthyroidism and ophthalmopathy. Study at large: Peripheral blood was secured at the point of initial diagnosis, before any treatment.

The CDR3 runs 14 residues. The germline V and J ends were trimmed by 3 bases and 6 bases, with 14 bases remaining between them. The germline CDR1 and CDR2 sequences are ENHRY and SYGVKD. Points from the study as a whole: Ophthalmopathy was separated from stable hyperthyroidism by a 13 V-J model.

Template material for amplifying TCR beta CDR3 regions consisted of RNA transcripts. When the TCR CDR3 underwent first-round RT-PCR, the HTBI primer set was used. TCRdb re-called the multiplex PCR reads through MiXCR, storing one row per CDR3 protein. The data contain roughly 300,000 distinct CDR3 sequences, 25% to 30% of them singletons. There are many counts of this clonotype. What it binds is unknown. Patients having uncontrolled infection, another autoimmune disease, pregnancy or lactation were not included. Diagnosis rested on symptoms, serum thyroxine and TRAb, thyroid ultrasound, and orbital computed tomography.

Sequencing input: blood. The TCR originated in a man in his forties with Graves' hyperthyroidism that later progressed to Graves' ophthalmopathy. The chain recombines TRBV10-3 with TRBJ1-2; D call uncertain. The CDR3 reads CAISDNDRSDGYTF. The DNA of the CDR3 is TGTGCCATCAGTGACAACGACCGTTCGGATGGCTACACCTTC.